The present TCR beta chain was sequenced within a study of beta chain features in type 1 diabetes. Whole-study results and caveats: Shorter templates may be favored by PCR, equally so in patients and controls. Type 1 diabetes patients had TCRB CDR3s that were shorter (moderately but significantly so) in all four CD4+ subsets. For cells with high TCR expression, cDNA sequencing could yield over-representation.

The CDR3 is 14 amino acids. Trimming took 5 bases from V and 0 from J, leaving 12 bases between them. Looked up from germline, CDR1 is SGHDT and CDR2 is YYEEEE. A few counts support this clone. Its target is unknown. Expressed TCRB transcripts were sequenced because the isolated RNA had all been reverse transcribed beforehand. Only in-frame clones appear in the TCRdb table, and some are missing; sequencing was by immunoSEQ multiplex PCR. The table shows 250,000 or so clones, with roughly 20% occurring only once. The chain employs TRBV5-6 and TRBJ2-7, with D possibly matching TRBD1 (5 bases). Specimen: naive CD4+ T cells from blood. This receptor was taken from a woman aged 35 to 49 with type 1 diabetes. The CDR3 region has the DNA TGTGCCAGCAGTAGGGGCCTGGACTCCTACGAGCAGTACTTC. Encoded protein: CASSRGLDSYEQYF.